This is a list of T cell receptor beta chains from one sample in a study of blood T cells in healthy people across ages. TCRdb re-called the 5' RACE reads through MiXCR, storing one row per CDR3 protein. The sample has some 1.6 million distinct CDR3 sequences, about 31% seen once. The sequencing sample was made of blood. These receptors all stem from a woman in her twenties or thirties in good health. The CDR3 runs from the conserved cysteine through the conserved F or W. Fields, in order: clone size, D gene, V gene, J gene, CDR3 protein, CDR3 DNA. A D gene is named only where the DNA matches it firmly. Where a row states a size, it is once, few, many or the class of an expanded clone; other rows omit it.

clone_size: -; d_call: -; v_call: TRBV14; j_call: TRBJ1-1; cdr3_aa: CASSQAVGWTEAFF; cdr3_nt: TGTGCCAGCAGCCAAGCTGTAGGGTGGACTGAAGCTTTCTTT
clone_size: few; d_call: -; v_call: TRBV29-1; j_call: TRBJ2-1; cdr3_aa: CSLKSSSYNEQFF; cdr3_nt: TGCAGCTTGAAAAGTTCCTCCTACAATGAGCAGTTCTTC
clone_size: few; d_call: TRBD2; v_call: TRBV11-2; j_call: TRBJ2-1; cdr3_aa: CASSLSTYGTSGNEQFF; cdr3_nt: TGTGCCAGCAGCTTAAGCACCTACGGGACTAGCGGAAATGAGCAGTTCTTC
clone_size: many; d_call: TRBD1; v_call: TRBV7-9; j_call: TRBJ1-2; cdr3_aa: CASSSTGDYGYTF; cdr3_nt: TGTGCCAGCAGCTCGACAGGGGATTATGGCTACACCTTC
clone_size: few; d_call: TRBD1; v_call: TRBV5-1; j_call: TRBJ2-7; cdr3_aa: CASSTRDRGSYEQYF; cdr3_nt: TGCGCCAGCAGTACCCGGGACAGGGGCTCCTACGAGCAGTACTTC
clone_size: few; d_call: TRBD2; v_call: TRBV4-1; j_call: TRBJ2-3; cdr3_aa: CASSKRPLAGGSADTQYF; cdr3_nt: TGCGCCAGCAGCAAAAGGCCGCTAGCGGGGGGTTCCGCAGATACGCAGTATTTT
clone_size: -; d_call: -; v_call: TRBV2; j_call: TRBJ1-1; cdr3_aa: CASSEAPGSRGGNTEAFF; cdr3_nt: TGTGCCAGCAGTGAAGCACCGGGTTCGAGGGGAGGGAACACTGAAGCTTTCTTT
clone_size: -; d_call: -; v_call: TRBV5-4; j_call: TRBJ2-3; cdr3_aa: CASSPWRGDTQYF; cdr3_nt: TGTGCCAGCAGCCCCTGGCGGGGCGACACGCAGTATTTT
clone_size: -; d_call: -; v_call: TRBV4-1; j_call: TRBJ2-1; cdr3_aa: CASSQENTYNEQFF; cdr3_nt: TGCGCCAGCAGCCAAGAAAACACCTACAATGAGCAGTTCTTC
clone_size: -; d_call: -; v_call: TRBV14; j_call: TRBJ2-1; cdr3_aa: CASSQNGFWEQFF; cdr3_nt: TGTGCCAGCAGCCAAAATGGTTTTTGGGAGCAGTTCTTC
clone_size: few; d_call: -; v_call: TRBV12-3/TRBV12-4; j_call: TRBJ1-1; cdr3_aa: CASSPPRESTEAFF; cdr3_nt: TGTGCCAGCAGTCCCCCCAGGGAATCCACTGAAGCTTTCTTT
clone_size: few; d_call: TRBD1; v_call: TRBV30; j_call: TRBJ2-7; cdr3_aa: CAGSLNTGGFYEQYF; cdr3_nt: TGTGCCGGATCCTTAAATACAGGGGGGTTCTACGAGCAGTACTTC
clone_size: few; d_call: -; v_call: TRBV5-1; j_call: TRBJ2-7; cdr3_aa: CASSPDSTSYEQYF; cdr3_nt: TGCGCCAGCAGCCCCGACAGCACCTCCTACGAGCAGTACTTC
clone_size: few; d_call: -; v_call: TRBV20-1; j_call: TRBJ2-1; cdr3_aa: CSASGLNNEQFF; cdr3_nt: TGCAGTGCTTCGGGACTCAACAATGAGCAGTTCTTC
clone_size: -; d_call: -; v_call: TRBV4-1; j_call: TRBJ2-7; cdr3_aa: CASSRFRSYEQYF; cdr3_nt: TGCGCCAGCAGCCGCTTCAGGTCCTACGAGCAGTACTTC
clone_size: -; d_call: -; v_call: TRBV30; j_call: TRBJ2-7; cdr3_aa: CAWLVQHGSYEQYF; cdr3_nt: TGTGCCTGGCTAGTCCAACACGGGTCCTACGAGCAGTACTTC
clone_size: few; d_call: -; v_call: TRBV2; j_call: TRBJ1-2; cdr3_aa: CASGSRGGYTF; cdr3_nt: TGTGCCAGCGGGTCGCGGGGTGGCTACACCTTC
clone_size: -; d_call: -; v_call: TRBV28; j_call: TRBJ2-1; cdr3_aa: CASSLGVGLRYNEQFF; cdr3_nt: TGTGCCAGCAGTTTGGGGGTGGGACTCCGGTACAATGAGCAGTTCTTC
clone_size: few; d_call: -; v_call: TRBV18; j_call: TRBJ2-3; cdr3_aa: CASSPPSTNTDTQYF; cdr3_nt: TGTGCCAGCTCACCACCGTCCACAAACACAGATACGCAGTATTTT
clone_size: -; d_call: TRBD2; v_call: TRBV7-3; j_call: TRBJ2-5; cdr3_aa: CASSLVAAGVPQYF; cdr3_nt: TGTGCCAGCAGCCTCGTTGCGGCGGGGGTGCCCCAGTACTTC
clone_size: -; d_call: -; v_call: TRBV20-1; j_call: TRBJ2-1; cdr3_aa: CKLPGAWNEQFF; cdr3_nt: TGCAAGCTCCCAGGGGCGTGGAATGAGCAGTTCTTC
clone_size: -; d_call: TRBD2; v_call: TRBV20-1; j_call: TRBJ2-7; cdr3_aa: CSARDGDSGGYEQYF; cdr3_nt: TGCAGTGCTAGAGATGGGGATAGCGGGGGCTACGAGCAGTACTTC
clone_size: many; d_call: -; v_call: TRBV6-4; j_call: TRBJ2-3; cdr3_aa: CASGAGHTDTQYF; cdr3_nt: TGTGCCAGCGGAGCGGGACACACAGATACGCAGTATTTT
clone_size: -; d_call: -; v_call: TRBV27; j_call: TRBJ1-2; cdr3_aa: CASSLIPDIPAGYTF; cdr3_nt: TGTGCCAGCAGTTTGATCCCGGACATACCTGCTGGCTACACCTTC
clone_size: -; d_call: -; v_call: TRBV27; j_call: TRBJ2-7; cdr3_aa: CASSFEPTSSYEQYF; cdr3_nt: TGTGCCAGCAGTTTTGAACCTACCAGCTCCTACGAGCAGTACTTC
clone_size: -; d_call: -; v_call: TRBV5-1; j_call: TRBJ1-2; cdr3_aa: CASSLAPGTYTF; cdr3_nt: TGCGCCAGCAGCTTGGCGCCAGGGACCTACACCTTC
clone_size: few; d_call: TRBD2; v_call: TRBV4-1; j_call: TRBJ2-1; cdr3_aa: CASSRGGAGSSYNEQFF; cdr3_nt: TGCGCCAGCAGCCGGGGAGGGGCGGGAAGCTCCTACAATGAGCAGTTCTTC
clone_size: -; d_call: -; v_call: TRBV2; j_call: TRBJ2-2; cdr3_aa: CASSSVLGPGELFF; cdr3_nt: TGTGCCAGCAGTTCGGTCTTGGGCCCCGGGGAGCTGTTTTTT
clone_size: once; d_call: -; v_call: TRBV3-1; j_call: TRBJ1-2; cdr3_aa: CASSSSRGTYGYTF; cdr3_nt: TGTGCCAGCAGCTCCAGTAGGGGAACCTATGGCTACACCTTC
clone_size: -; d_call: -; v_call: TRBV6-1; j_call: TRBJ1-6; cdr3_aa: CASSDPTELTPPSYPLHF; cdr3_nt: TGTGCCAGCAGTGACCCGACTGAGCTGACCCCTCCTAGTTATCCCCTCCACTTT
clone_size: few; d_call: TRBD2; v_call: TRBV6-2/TRBV6-3; j_call: TRBJ2-7; cdr3_aa: CASTRKAGGSPYEQYF; cdr3_nt: TGTGCCAGCACTCGAAAGGCGGGGGGGAGTCCCTACGAGCAGTACTTC
clone_size: few; d_call: -; v_call: TRBV29-1; j_call: TRBJ1-4; cdr3_aa: CSAYIELDEKLFF; cdr3_nt: TGCAGCGCCTACATTGAGTTAGATGAAAAACTGTTTTTT
clone_size: few; d_call: -; v_call: TRBV6-6; j_call: TRBJ2-3; cdr3_aa: CASRARITTDTQYF; cdr3_nt: TGTGCCAGCAGGGCGCGTATTACCACAGATACGCAGTATTTT
clone_size: -; d_call: -; v_call: TRBV29-1; j_call: TRBJ1-1; cdr3_aa: CSVEGPRDTEAFF; cdr3_nt: TGCAGCGTTGAAGGCCCCAGGGACACTGAAGCTTTCTTT
clone_size: -; d_call: -; v_call: TRBV4-1; j_call: TRBJ2-2; cdr3_aa: CAGSQRERSGHRLGTGELFF; cdr3_nt: TGCGCCGGCAGCCAGAGGGAAAGGTCAGGACACCGCTTAGGCACCGGGGAGCTGTTTTTT
clone_size: -; d_call: -; v_call: TRBV18; j_call: TRBJ2-5; cdr3_aa: CASSAEQETQYF; cdr3_nt: TGTGCCAGCTCGGCGGAGCAAGAGACCCAGTACTTC
clone_size: -; d_call: -; v_call: TRBV10-3; j_call: TRBJ2-5; cdr3_aa: CAISELAFQEGTQYF; cdr3_nt: TGTGCCATCAGTGAGTTAGCGTTCCAGGAGGGGACCCAGTACTTC
clone_size: many; d_call: -; v_call: TRBV29-1; j_call: TRBJ2-5; cdr3_aa: CSVSPGEIGETQYF; cdr3_nt: TGCAGCGTTTCACCTGGGGAGATTGGGGAGACCCAGTACTTC
clone_size: -; d_call: -; v_call: TRBV27; j_call: TRBJ1-1; cdr3_aa: CASSVFRETEAFF; cdr3_nt: TGTGCCAGCAGTGTCTTCAGGGAGACTGAAGCTTTCTTT
clone_size: few; d_call: -; v_call: TRBV18; j_call: TRBJ1-1; cdr3_aa: CASSPLGDTEAFF; cdr3_nt: TGTGCCAGCTCACCATTGGGAGACACTGAAGCTTTCTTT
clone_size: -; d_call: -; v_call: TRBV28; j_call: TRBJ2-2; cdr3_aa: CASRLGHGMHPGELFF; cdr3_nt: TGTGCCAGCAGACTCGGCCACGGAATGCATCCCGGGGAGCTGTTTTTT
clone_size: -; d_call: -; v_call: TRBV12-3/TRBV12-4; j_call: TRBJ2-7; cdr3_aa: CASSYGSTEQYF; cdr3_nt: TGTGCCAGCAGTTACGGGTCGACCGAGCAGTACTTC
clone_size: -; d_call: -; v_call: TRBV20-1; j_call: TRBJ1-2; cdr3_aa: CSAPAGGVYGYTF; cdr3_nt: TGCAGTGCCCCCGCCGGGGGCGTATATGGCTACACCTTC
clone_size: once; d_call: -; v_call: TRBV30; j_call: TRBJ1-5; cdr3_aa: CAWGEERWPQQF; cdr3_nt: TGTGCCTGGGGGGAGGAACGGTGGCCCCAGCAATTT
clone_size: -; d_call: -; v_call: TRBV5-4; j_call: TRBJ2-4; cdr3_aa: CASSLWPENIQYF; cdr3_nt: TGTGCCAGCAGCTTGTGGCCGGAAAACATTCAGTACTTC
clone_size: -; d_call: TRBD2; v_call: TRBV5-1; j_call: TRBJ2-7; cdr3_aa: CASTQEAGVAYEQYF; cdr3_nt: TGCGCCAGCACCCAAGAAGCGGGAGTGGCCTACGAGCAGTACTTC
clone_size: -; d_call: -; v_call: TRBV20-1; j_call: TRBJ1-2; cdr3_aa: CSSGLVYGYTF; cdr3_nt: TGCAGTTCAGGCCTTGTCTATGGCTACACCTTC
clone_size: many; d_call: -; v_call: TRBV18; j_call: TRBJ2-7; cdr3_aa: CASSPGTLPYEQYF; cdr3_nt: TGTGCCAGCTCACCCGGGACGTTACCCTACGAGCAGTACTTC
clone_size: -; d_call: -; v_call: TRBV3-1; j_call: TRBJ2-3; cdr3_aa: CASRDLGTDTRYF; cdr3_nt: TGTGCCAGTAGGGACTTGGGCACAGATACGCGGTATTTT
clone_size: -; d_call: -; v_call: TRBV7-9; j_call: TRBJ1-1; cdr3_aa: CASSLARATGDTEAFF; cdr3_nt: TGTGCCAGCAGCTTAGCCCGGGCGACAGGCGACACTGAAGCTTTCTTT